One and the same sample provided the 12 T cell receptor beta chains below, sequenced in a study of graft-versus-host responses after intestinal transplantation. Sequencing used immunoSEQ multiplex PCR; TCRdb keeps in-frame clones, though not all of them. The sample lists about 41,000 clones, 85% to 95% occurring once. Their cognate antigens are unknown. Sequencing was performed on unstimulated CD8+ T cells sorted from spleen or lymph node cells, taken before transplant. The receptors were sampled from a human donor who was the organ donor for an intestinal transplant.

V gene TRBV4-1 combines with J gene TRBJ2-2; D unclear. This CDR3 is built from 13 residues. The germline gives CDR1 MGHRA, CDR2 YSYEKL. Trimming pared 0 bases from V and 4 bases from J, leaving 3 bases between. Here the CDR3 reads CASSQDSTGELFF. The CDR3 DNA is TGCGCCAGCAGCCAAGACTCCACCGGGGAGCTGTTTTTT.

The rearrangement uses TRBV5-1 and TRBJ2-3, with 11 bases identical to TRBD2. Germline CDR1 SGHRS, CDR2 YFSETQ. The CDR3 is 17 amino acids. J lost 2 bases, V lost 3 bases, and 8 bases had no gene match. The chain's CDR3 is CASSWPGLAAYTDTQYF. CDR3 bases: TGCGCCAGCAGCTGGCCGGGACTAGCGGCCTACACAGATACGCAGTATTTT.

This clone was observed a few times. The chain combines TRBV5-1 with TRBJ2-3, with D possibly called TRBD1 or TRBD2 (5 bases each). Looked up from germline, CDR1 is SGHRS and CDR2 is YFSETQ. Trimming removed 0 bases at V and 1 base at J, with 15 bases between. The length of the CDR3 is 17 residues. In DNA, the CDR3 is TGCGCCAGCAGCTTGGAGGGGACGGTGGGGGGCACAGATACGCAGTATTTT. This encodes CASSLEGTVGGTDTQYF.

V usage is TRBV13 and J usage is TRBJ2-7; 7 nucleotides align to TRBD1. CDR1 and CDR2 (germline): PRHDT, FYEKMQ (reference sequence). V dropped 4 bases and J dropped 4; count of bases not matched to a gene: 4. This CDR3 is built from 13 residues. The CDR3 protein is CASSWGTVYEQYF. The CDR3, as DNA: TGTGCCAGCAGCTGGGGGACAGTATACGAGCAGTACTTC.

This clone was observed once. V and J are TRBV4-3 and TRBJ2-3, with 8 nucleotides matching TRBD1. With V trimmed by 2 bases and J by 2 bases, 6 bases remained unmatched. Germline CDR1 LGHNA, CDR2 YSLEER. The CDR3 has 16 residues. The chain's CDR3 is CASSQTGQVYTDTQYF. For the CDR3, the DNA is TGCGCCAGCAGCCAAACGGGACAGGTTTACACAGATACGCAGTATTTT.

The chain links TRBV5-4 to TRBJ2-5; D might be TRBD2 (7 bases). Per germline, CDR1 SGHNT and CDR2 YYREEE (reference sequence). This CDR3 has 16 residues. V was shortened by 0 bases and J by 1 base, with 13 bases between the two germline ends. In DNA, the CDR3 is TGTGCCAGCAGCTTGGCTGGGGGGGCCCTCCAAGAGACCCAGTACTTC. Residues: CASSLAGGALQETQYF.

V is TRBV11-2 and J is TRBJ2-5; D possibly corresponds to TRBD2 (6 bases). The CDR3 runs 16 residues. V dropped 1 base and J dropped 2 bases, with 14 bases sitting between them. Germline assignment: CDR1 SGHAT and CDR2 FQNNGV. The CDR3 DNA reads TGTGCCAGCAGCTTAGTAGGCGGGGCAGGGCAAGAGACCCAGTACTTC. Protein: CASSLVGGAGQETQYF.

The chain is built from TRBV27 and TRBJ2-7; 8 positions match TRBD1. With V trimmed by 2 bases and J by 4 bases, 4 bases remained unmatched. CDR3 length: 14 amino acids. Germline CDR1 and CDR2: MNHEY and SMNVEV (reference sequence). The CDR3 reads CASSLQGAPYEQYF. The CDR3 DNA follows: TGTGCCAGCAGTTTACAGGGGGCGCCTTACGAGCAGTACTTC.

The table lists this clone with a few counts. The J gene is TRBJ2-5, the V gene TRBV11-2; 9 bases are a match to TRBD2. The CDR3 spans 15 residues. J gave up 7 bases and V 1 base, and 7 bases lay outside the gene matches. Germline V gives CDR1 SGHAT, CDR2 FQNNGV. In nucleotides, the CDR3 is TGTGCCAGCAGCTTAGGGACTAGCGCAGGGGCGACCCAGTACTTC. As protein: CASSLGTSAGATQYF.

CDR3 in DNA: TGCAGCGTGCTCCCTTTCGGGCAGGGGGACACTGAAGCTTTCTTT. It is translated as CSVLPFGQGDTEAFF. The chain couples TRBV29-1 to TRBJ1-1, with 7 bases fitting TRBD1. The junction had 13 bases not matched to a gene; V was cut back by 6 bases and J by 3 bases. Germline V gene lookup returns CDR1 SQVTM and CDR2 ANQGSEA. The CDR3 sequence is 15 residues long.

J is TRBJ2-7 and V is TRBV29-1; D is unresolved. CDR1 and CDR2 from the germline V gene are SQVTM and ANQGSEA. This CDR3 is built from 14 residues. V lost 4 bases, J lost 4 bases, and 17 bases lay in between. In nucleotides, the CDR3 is TGCAGCGTTGCGCGACTCGCACCACTTTACGAGCAGTACTTC. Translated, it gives CSVARLAPLYEQYF.

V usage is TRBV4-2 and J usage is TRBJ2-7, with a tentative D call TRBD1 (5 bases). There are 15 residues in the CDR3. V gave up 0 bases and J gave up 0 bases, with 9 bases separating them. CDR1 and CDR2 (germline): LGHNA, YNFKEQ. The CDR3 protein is CASSQELDSSYEQYF. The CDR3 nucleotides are TGTGCCAGCAGCCAAGAGTTAGACAGCTCCTACGAGCAGTACTTC.